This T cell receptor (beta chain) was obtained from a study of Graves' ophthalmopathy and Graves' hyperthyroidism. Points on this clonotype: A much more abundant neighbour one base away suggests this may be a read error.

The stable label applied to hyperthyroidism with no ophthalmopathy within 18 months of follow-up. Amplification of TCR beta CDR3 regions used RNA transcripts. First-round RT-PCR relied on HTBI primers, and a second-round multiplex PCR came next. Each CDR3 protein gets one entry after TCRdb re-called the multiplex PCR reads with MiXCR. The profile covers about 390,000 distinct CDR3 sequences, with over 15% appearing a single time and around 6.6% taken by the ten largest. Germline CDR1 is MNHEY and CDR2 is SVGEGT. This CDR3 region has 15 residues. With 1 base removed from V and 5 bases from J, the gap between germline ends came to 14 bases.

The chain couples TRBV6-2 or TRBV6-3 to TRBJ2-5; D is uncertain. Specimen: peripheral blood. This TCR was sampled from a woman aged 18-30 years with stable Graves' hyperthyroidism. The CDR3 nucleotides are TGTGCCAGCAGTTACTATCAATCAATGGGGGAGACCCAGTACTTC. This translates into CASSYYQSMGETQYF.